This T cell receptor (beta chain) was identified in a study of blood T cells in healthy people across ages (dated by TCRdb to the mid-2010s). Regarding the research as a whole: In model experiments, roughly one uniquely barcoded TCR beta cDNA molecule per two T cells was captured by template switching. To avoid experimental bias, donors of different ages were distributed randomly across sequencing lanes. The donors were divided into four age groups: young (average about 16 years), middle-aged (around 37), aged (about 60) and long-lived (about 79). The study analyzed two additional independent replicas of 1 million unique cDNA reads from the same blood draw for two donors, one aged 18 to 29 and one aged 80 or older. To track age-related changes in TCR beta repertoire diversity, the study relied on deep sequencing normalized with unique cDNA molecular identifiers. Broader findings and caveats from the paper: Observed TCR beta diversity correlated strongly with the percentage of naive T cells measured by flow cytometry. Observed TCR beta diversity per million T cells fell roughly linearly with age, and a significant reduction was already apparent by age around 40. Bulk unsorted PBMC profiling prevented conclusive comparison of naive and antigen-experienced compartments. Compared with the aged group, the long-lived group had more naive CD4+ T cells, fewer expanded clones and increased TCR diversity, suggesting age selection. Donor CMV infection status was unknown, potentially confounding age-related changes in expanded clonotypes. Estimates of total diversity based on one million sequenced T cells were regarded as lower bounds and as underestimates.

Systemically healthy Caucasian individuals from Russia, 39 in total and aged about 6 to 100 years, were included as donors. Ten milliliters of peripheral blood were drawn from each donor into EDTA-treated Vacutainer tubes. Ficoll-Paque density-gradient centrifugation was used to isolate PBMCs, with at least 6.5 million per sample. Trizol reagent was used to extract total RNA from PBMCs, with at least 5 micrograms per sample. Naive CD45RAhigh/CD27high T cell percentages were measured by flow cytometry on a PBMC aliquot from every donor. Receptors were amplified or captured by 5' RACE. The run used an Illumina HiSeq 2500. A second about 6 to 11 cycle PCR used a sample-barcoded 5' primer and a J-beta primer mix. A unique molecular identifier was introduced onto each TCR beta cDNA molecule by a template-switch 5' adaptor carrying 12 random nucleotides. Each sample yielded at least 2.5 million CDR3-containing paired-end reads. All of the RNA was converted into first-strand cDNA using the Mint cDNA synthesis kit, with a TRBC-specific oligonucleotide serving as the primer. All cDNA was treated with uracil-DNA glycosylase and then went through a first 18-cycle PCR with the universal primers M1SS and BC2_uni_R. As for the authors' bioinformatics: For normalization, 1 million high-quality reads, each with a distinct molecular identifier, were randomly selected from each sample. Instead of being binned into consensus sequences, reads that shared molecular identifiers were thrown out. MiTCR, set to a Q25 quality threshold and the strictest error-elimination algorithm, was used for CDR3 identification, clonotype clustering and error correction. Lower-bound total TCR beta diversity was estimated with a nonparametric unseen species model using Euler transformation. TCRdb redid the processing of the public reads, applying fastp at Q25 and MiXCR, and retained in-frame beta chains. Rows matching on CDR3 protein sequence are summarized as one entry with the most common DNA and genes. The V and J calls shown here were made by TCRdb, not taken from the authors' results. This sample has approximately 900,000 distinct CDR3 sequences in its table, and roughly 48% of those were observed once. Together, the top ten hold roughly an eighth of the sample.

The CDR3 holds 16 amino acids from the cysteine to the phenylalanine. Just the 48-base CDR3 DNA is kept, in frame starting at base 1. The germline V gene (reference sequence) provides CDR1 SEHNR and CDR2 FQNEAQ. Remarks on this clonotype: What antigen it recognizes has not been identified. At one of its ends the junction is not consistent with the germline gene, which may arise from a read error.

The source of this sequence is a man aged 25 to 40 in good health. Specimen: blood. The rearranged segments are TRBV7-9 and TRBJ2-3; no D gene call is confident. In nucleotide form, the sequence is TGTGCCAGCAGCCAGACGACCCGATTGAACACAGACACGCAGTATTTT. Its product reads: CASSQTTRLNTDTQYF.